Listed here are 18 T cell receptor beta chains from one sample, sequenced in a study of OX40 agonist ivuxolimab in advanced cancers. The library was made by the immunoSEQ multiplex PCR assay. TCRdb took over this immuneACCESS table, retaining in-frame rearrangements with V and J assigned. Such tables are incomplete; in checked studies, under half of the missing clones stem from an unresolved V gene, and the remainder is unexplained. For this sample there are tens of thousands of clones; around 84% appear just once. In total, the top ten clones hold 0.95% to 1.2% of the sample. The sequencing here drew on CD4+ or CD8+ T cells sorted from blood, taken in a trial of the OX40 agonist ivuxolimab. The source is an adult with an advanced solid tumor such as melanoma, head and neck, liver or kidney cancer.

The V call is TRBV5-6, the J call TRBJ1-2, with D maybe TRBD1 (6 bases). CDR1 and CDR2 (germline): SGHDT, YYEEEE. V dropped 0 bases and J dropped 2 bases, with 11 bases sitting between them. The CDR3 spans 15 residues. CDR3 amino acids: CASSLGIQGNYGYTF. CDR3 DNA sequence: TGTGCCAGCAGCTTGGGGATACAGGGAAACTATGGCTACACCTTC.

V usage is TRBV6-4 and J usage is TRBJ2-7; D unresolved. V lost 9 bases and J lost 2, with 20 bases in between. The CDR3 covers 15 residues. Germline assignment: CDR1 MRHNA and CDR2 SNTAGT. The CDR3 loop reads CARISKPDLTYEQYV. The CDR3 DNA follows: TGTGCCAGGATTTCGAAGCCGGACCTTACCTACGAGCAGTACGTC.

The V call is TRBV28, the J call TRBJ2-7; maybe TRBD1 (6 bases). The germline gives CDR1 MDHEN, CDR2 SYDVKM. The CDR3 sequence is 12 residues long. Deletions cut 7 bases from V and 7 bases from J, with 14 bases between. For the CDR3, the DNA is TGTGCCAGCATCACCCCCCAGGGGGAGCAGTACTTC. Its translation: CASITPQGEQYF.

The rearrangement links TRBV30 to TRBJ2-5; D is ambiguous. Trimming cost V 0 bases and J 1 base, with 3 bases left between them. The CDR3 has 12 amino acids. CDR1 and CDR2 from the germline V gene are GTSNPN and SVGIG (reference sequence). The CDR3 here is CAWSVSQETQYF. CDR3 bases: TGTGCCTGGAGTGTAAGCCAAGAGACCCAGTACTTC.

The CDR3 is CASSLFEYNEQFF. CDR3 DNA: TGTGCCAGCAGCTTATTTGAGTACAATGAGCAGTTCTTC. The chain combines TRBV7-3 with TRBJ2-1; D remains unclear. The length of the CDR3 is 13 residues. Germline-derived CDR1 and CDR2 are SGHTA and FQGTGA. V was trimmed by 2 bases and J by 4 bases, leaving 6 bases between them.

The table lists this clone with a count of one. The V gene is TRBV7-3, the J gene TRBJ2-2; D gene ambiguous. The V and J ends lost 5 bases and 8 bases respectively, with 15 bases between them. This CDR3 region has 14 residues. Germline values: CDR1 SGHTA, CDR2 FQGTGA. The CDR3 sequence: CASSPQDRGGELFF. The CDR3 bases are TGTGCCAGCAGCCCCCAGGATCGAGGAGGGGAGCTGTTTTTT.

The V gene is TRBV18, the J gene TRBJ2-3; the D gene is possibly TRBD1 (6 bases). Trimming left V 2 bases short and J 0 bases short, with 15 bases between. The CDR3 covers 17 residues. Germline CDR1 reads KGHSH; CDR2 reads LQKENI. The CDR3 loop is CASSPVTGYSSTDTQYF. CDR3 DNA sequence: TGTGCCAGCTCACCAGTAACAGGGTACTCTAGCACAGATACGCAGTATTTT.

A single count supports this clone. The V gene is TRBV11-2, the J gene TRBJ2-5; 8 nucleotides match TRBD1. This CDR3 comprises 15 residues. CDR1 is SGHAT and CDR2 is FQNNGV in the germline V gene. V lost 0 bases and J lost 0; bases outside the gene matches: 0. Here the CDR3 reads CASSLDRGHQETQYF. In DNA form, the CDR3 reads TGTGCCAGCAGCTTAGACAGGGGGCACCAAGAGACCCAGTACTTC.

The J gene is TRBJ2-1, the V gene TRBV18, with 8 positions matching TRBD2. CDR1 KGHSH and CDR2 LQKENI come from the germline V gene. V lost 5 bases and J lost 5; bases outside the gene matches: 8. CDR3 length: 15 amino acids. In nucleotides, the CDR3 is TGTGCCAGCTCATCGGTTAGCGGGGCTAACAATGAGCAGTTCTTC. Its protein is CASSSVSGANNEQFF.

The chain couples TRBV7-7 to TRBJ2-1; D gene uncertain. The CDR3 is 13 amino acids. Per the germline V gene, CDR1 is SSHAT and CDR2 is FNYEAQ (reference sequence). The ends were cut back, 5 bases at V and 10 bases at J, with 15 bases in the middle. CDR3 DNA sequence: TGTGCCAGCAGCCTCAGCGAGGTGGCGGAGCAGTTCTTC. Its protein product is CASSLSEVAEQFF. The full variable domain, with the rest looked up from reference TRBV7-7 and TRBJ2-1, is GAGVSQSPRYKVTKRGQDVTLRCDPISSHATLYWYQQALGQGPEFLTYFNYEAQPDKSGLPSDRFSAERPEGSISTLTIQRTEQRDSAMYRCASSLSEVAEQFFGPGTRLTVL.

V is TRBV7-2 and J is TRBJ1-3, with D hard to call. In germline, CDR1 is SGHTA, CDR2 FQGNSA. V was clipped by 2 bases and J by 3 bases, with 11 bases between them. This CDR3 comprises 15 residues. The CDR3: CASSLWLGSGNTIYF. Written as DNA, the CDR3 is TGTGCCAGCAGCTTATGGTTGGGAAGTGGAAACACCATATATTTT.

The chain is built from TRBV15 and TRBJ2-1, with no clear D. Trimming pared 0 bases from V and 6 bases from J, leaving 18 bases between. The germline V gene has CDR1 LNHNV and CDR2 YYDKDF (reference sequence). This CDR3 is 17 amino acids long. CDR3 loop: CATSRDRGSPLSNEQFF. The DNA of the CDR3 is TGTGCCACCAGCAGAGATCGTGGCAGCCCGTTATCCAATGAGCAGTTCTTC.

This clone was seen only a few times. This chain links TRBV5-1 with TRBJ2-3; D is uncertain. The germline V gene encodes CDR1 SGHRS and CDR2 YFSETQ. Trimming took off 0 bases at V and 4 bases at J, with 12 bases between the two ends. There are 15 residues in the CDR3. CDR3 in DNA: TGCGCCAGCAGCTTGGCCTCCTTTTTCGCAGATACGCAGTATTTT. Its protein product is CASSLASFFADTQYF.

J is TRBJ1-2 and V is TRBV7-9; D is unclear. This CDR3 has 12 amino acids. Trimming removed 4 bases from V and 8 bases from J, with 11 bases in between. Germline loops: CDR1 SEHNR, CDR2 FQNEAQ (reference sequence). CDR3 loop: CASSSEVGGYTF. CDR3 sequence (DNA): TGTGCCAGCAGCTCCGAGGTGGGGGGCTACACCTTC.

The rearrangement uses TRBV6-5 and TRBJ1-4; TRBD1 is a possible D gene (6 bases). Germline V gene lookup returns CDR1 MNHEY and CDR2 SVGAGI. The germline V and J ends were trimmed by 2 bases and 4 bases, with 8 bases remaining between them. The CDR3 extends over 14 amino acids. In DNA, the CDR3 is TGTGCCAGCAGTTACGGACAGCGTAATGAAAAACTGTTTTTT. Encoded protein: CASSYGQRNEKLFF.

The genes are TRBV28 and TRBJ2-5, with D maybe TRBD2 (6 bases). V shed 6 bases and J shed 5 bases, with 13 bases lying between them. The CDR3 length is 13 residues. CDR1 and CDR2 from the germline V gene are MDHEN and SYDVKM. This chain's CDR3 is CASSPGDHETQYF. For the CDR3, the DNA is TGTGCCAGCAGCCCGGGGGATCACGAGACCCAGTACTTC.

The chain employs TRBV7-2 and TRBJ1-5, with D unclear. The germline V gene has CDR1 SGHTA and CDR2 FQGNSA. Trimming cost V 6 bases and J 7 bases, with 19 bases left between them. The CDR3 runs to 15 residues. CDR3 amino acids: CASSFTSTGAQPQHF. The CDR3 region has the DNA TGTGCCAGCAGTTTTACCTCTACCGGAGCGCAGCCCCAGCATTTT.

The CDR3: CASSWRVGQGDNEQFF. The CDR3 DNA reads as TGCGCCAGCAGCTGGCGGGTAGGACAGGGGGACAATGAGCAGTTCTTC. The J gene is TRBJ2-1, the V gene TRBV5-1; 10 nucleotides line up with TRBD1. The V gene's germline CDR1 is SGHRS and CDR2 YFSETQ. Unmatched junction bases numbered 8, after V lost 3 bases and J lost 5 bases. This CDR3 has 16 residues.